This T cell receptor (beta chain) was identified in a study of shared clonotypes between healthy human individuals (dated by TCRdb to between 2020 and 2021). Turning to the overall study: Two women and three men aged 18 to 49 years were included in the cohort. To estimate repertoire size and how much clonotype sharing occurs between individuals, the study deeply sequenced the blood TCR repertoires of 4 to 6 healthy adults. Libraries were prepared and TCR repertoires were sequenced by different laboratories using diverse techniques, in order to increase sequencing depth and limit assay-specific biases. Leukapheresis yielded between about 0.94 and 8.9 billion PBMCs per donor.

General conclusions and limits of the study: Sampling was limited to blood, and TCR repertoires in tissue likely differ from TCR repertoires in blood. Pairwise subsampling led to the expectation that sequencing depth would affect the degree of clonotype sharing among donors. Because the study included a small number of donors, the genetic and exposure-history diversity represented was limited.

The germline V gene yields SQVTM for CDR1 and ANQGSEA for CDR2. The CDR3, cysteine through phenylalanine, is 12 amino acids long. Solely the CDR3 DNA is kept, with 36 bases framed from the first base. V loses 7 bases, J loses 6 bases, and the germline ends lie 15 bases apart. TCR CDR3 regions were amplified from genomic DNA by multiplex PCR using the deep immunoSEQ assay. Extracted genomic DNA from each cell subset was spread evenly across all wells of several immunoSEQ 96-well plates, with each plate serving as a replicate. Each replicate PCR for unsorted PBMC received 300 to 350 ng genomic DNA, equal to 25,000 to 35,000 T cell genomes. Genomic DNA from unsorted PBMC was sequenced over ten immunoSEQ deep assay plates. Purified libraries were measured with a Qubit 3.0 fluorometer, size-checked on a Bioanalyzer 2100, and measured again with the KAPA Library Quantification kit. Each immunoSEQ 96-well plate was sequenced on its own single-read 150-cycle Illumina NextSeq 550 flow cell. The original methods were these. The immunoSEQ output contained only junctional sequences without quality scores, so filtering could not match that applied to full-length reads. Sequences were annotated with PyIR, a Python wrapper for IgBLAST v1.9, and V/J genes and CDR3 were assigned using IMGT germline references. Any read was removed if the V/J assignment was weak (E-value above 1e-6), the CDR3 was missing, or the read contained stop codons, out-of-frame junctions, or ambiguous translated residues. V3J clonotypes were defined by identical inferred V gene, J gene, and CDR3 amino acid sequence. Percentage overlap between repertoires was calculated by dividing the number of shared unique clonotypes by the size of the smaller repertoire. Richness of each repertoire was evaluated using RTK rarefaction, the Chao1 estimator, and Recon v2.1 estimates of unobserved clonotypes. TCRdb carries this immuneACCESS record with in-frame sequences only. Its versions omit some clonotypes, under half of them owing to an unresolved V gene in the studies checked, with the rest unexplained. V and J calls and clone size come straight from that table; D and trimming were deduced from the DNA. This sample has about 490,000 clones in its table, and roughly four fifths of those were observed once. The ten largest make up over 10% of the sample.

Ten or more counts support this clone. Its antigen specificity is not known. No qualities accompany the bases; no much larger clone lies one base away. The donors were healthy, HIV-negative adults with no recently reported acute infections or vaccinations. Every donor was a Caucasian adult living in Nashville, Tennessee, USA. For unsorted samples, 90 million or so PBMCs were counted and genomic DNA was extracted with the QIAamp DNA Blood Mini kit. Blood was collected by leukapheresis, and PBMCs were isolated by Ficoll-Histopaque density gradient centrifugation and then cryopreserved in liquid nitrogen vapor phase.

Sequences were obtained from PBMCs. This receptor was identified in a woman aged 40 to 50 in good health. Some clones in this sample may be carry-over from other donors' samples. Recombination connected TRBV29-1 to TRBJ1-1; the D segment cannot be called with confidence. The CDR3 in this case is CSAARPRAEAFF. The nucleotide sequence reads as follows: TGCAGCGCCGCAAGGCCTAGGGCTGAAGCTTTCTTT.